A selection of T cell receptor beta chains follows, all from one sample in a study of shared clonotypes between healthy human individuals. Repertoires were generated with immunoSEQ multiplex PCR, while TCRdb's copy carries only in-frame clones and drops some. The repertoire holds over a million clones, with 75% to 80% as singletons. Material for sequencing was memory CD4+ T cells from PBMCs. These receptors were taken from a man aged 18 to 30 in good health. Some clones in this sample may be carry-over from other donors' samples. Each CDR3 is given with its conserved first and last residue. D genes are given only for firm matches. Clone size is not always given. Where it is, it says once, few, many or a class for expanded clones.

clone_size,v_call,d_call,j_call,cdr3_nt,cdr3_aa
-,TRBV6-5,-,TRBJ1-1,TGTGCCAGCAGTTACCACGGGGGGCGGGATACTGAAGCTTTCTTT,CASSYHGGRDTEAFF
many,TRBV28,TRBD2,TRBJ2-5,TGTGCCAGCAGTCCCAGAGGACTAGCTAGGACCCAGTACTTC,CASSPRGLARTQYF
once,TRBV28,-,TRBJ2-3,TGTGCCAGCAGTTCTCATGAGGGCCCCACAGATACGCAGTATTTT,CASSSHEGPTDTQYF
-,TRBV10-1,-,TRBJ2-1,TGCGCCAGCAGTACGTCTGGGACTTCTGCGGTGGATGAGCAGTTCTTC,CASSTSGTSAVDEQFF
-,TRBV7-8,TRBD1,TRBJ2-7,TGTGCCAGCGGGACACAGGGGGCACCCGGGGAGCAGTACTTC,CASGTQGAPGEQYF
many,TRBV7-2,TRBD2,TRBJ2-7,TGTGCCAGCAGCCTTCTAGCGGGAGTAGAATACGAGCAGTACTTC,CASSLLAGVEYEQYF
-,TRBV5-1,-,TRBJ2-3,TGCGCCAGCAGCTTGGTAGGTTCGGGGACAGATACGCAGTATTTT,CASSLVGSGTDTQYF
-,TRBV6-5,-,TRBJ2-1,TGTGCCAGCAGTTTAACCGCGGAGTTACGTTACAATGAGCAGTTCTTC,CASSLTAELRYNEQFF
-,TRBV18,TRBD1,TRBJ2-3,TGTGCCAGCTCACCCGAGGAGACAGGGAGCACAGATACGCAGTATTTT,CASSPEETGSTDTQYF
-,TRBV7-2,-,TRBJ2-1,TGTGCCAGCAGCTTAGCGGCCCCGCAGGGCTACAATGAGCAGTTCTTC,CASSLAAPQGYNEQFF
once,TRBV5-4,-,TRBJ2-7,TGTGCCAGCAGCTTGGCCGAAGGGACCAGGGTGTACTTC,CASSLAEGTRVYF
few,TRBV10-3,-,TRBJ2-7,TGTGCCATCTCTCGGGACTTCGGGGAGCAGTACTTC,CAISRDFGEQYF
many,TRBV6-5,-,TRBJ1-2,TGTGCCAGCAGTTACTCACCAGGGACGGCGTATGGCTACACCTTC,CASSYSPGTAYGYTF
-,TRBV19,-,TRBJ1-1,TGTGCCAGTAGTATCACAGTAGCGGCTGAAGCTTTCTTT,CASSITVAAEAFF
few,TRBV10-3,-,TRBJ1-2,TGTGCCATCAGTGAGTCGTCGGGGTATGGCTACACCTTC,CAISESSGYGYTF
-,TRBV5-1,-,TRBJ1-1,TGCGCCAGCAGCTTGGGAGGCGGGGTCTTCGAAGCTTTCTTT,CASSLGGGVFEAFF
-,TRBV4-2,-,TRBJ1-2,TGTGCCAGCAGTAAGCCCGGGACGGAAGGCGGCTACACCTTC,CASSKPGTEGGYTF
-,TRBV9,-,TRBJ2-2,TGTGCCAGCAGCCCGAGTGCCTTAGTGGGCACCGGGGAGCTGTTTTTT,CASSPSALVGTGELFF
-,TRBV19,-,TRBJ1-1,TGTGCCAGTAGTTCAGGCTTGGGTCAGGGCACTGAAGCTTTCTTT,CASSSGLGQGTEAFF
-,TRBV7-8,-,TRBJ1-6,TGTGCCAGCAGCTGGGGGGTGGATAGCGATTCACCCCTCCACTTT,CASSWGVDSDSPLHF
-,TRBV7-3,TRBD2,TRBJ2-1,TGTGCCAGCAGGGGACTAGCGGTAGACTCCTACAATGAGCAGTTCTTC,CASRGLAVDSYNEQFF
-,TRBV9,TRBD2,TRBJ2-1,TGTGCCAGCAGCGTAGTTTCTAGCGGGAGTACAAGTGAGCAGTTCTTC,CASSVVSSGSTSEQFF
once,TRBV19,-,TRBJ1-2,TGTGCCAGTATGTTTACGGGAGACAATTATGGCTACACCTTC,CASMFTGDNYGYTF
-,TRBV28,TRBD2,TRBJ2-1,TGTGCCACCAAGACCCCGGGAGGGCCCCACAATGAGCAGTTCTTC,CATKTPGGPHNEQFF
-,TRBV28,-,TRBJ2-5,TGTGCCAGCAGTTCTTCCAGGGGGGAGTCAGGCCAGTACTTC,CASSSSRGESGQYF
-,TRBV7-2,TRBD1,TRBJ1-1,TGTGCCAGCAGCTTGGGACAGGAGGGTGAAGCTTTCTTT,CASSLGQEGEAFF
-,TRBV27,-,TRBJ2-3,TGTGCCAGCAGTTTAAAGGGTCCTGGCACAGATACGCAGTATTTT,CASSLKGPGTDTQYF
few,TRBV28,-,TRBJ2-2,TGTGCCAGCAGTTTAGGGGTCCCTGCTCGGGAGCTGTTTTTT,CASSLGVPARELFF
-,TRBV10-3,TRBD1,TRBJ1-1,TGTGCCATCAGTGGGACAGGGTTCAACACTGAAGCTTTCTTT,CAISGTGFNTEAFF
-,TRBV2,TRBD1,TRBJ1-2,TGTGCCAGCAGATACACAGGGGGCTACAACTATGGCTACACCTTC,CASRYTGGYNYGYTF
-,TRBV30,-,TRBJ2-4,TGTGCCTGGAGGGTTGGGGGCGCGGGAAACATTCAGTACTTC,CAWRVGGAGNIQYF
-,TRBV30,TRBD2,TRBJ2-1,TGTGCCTGGAAAGTAGCGGGAGGCCCAAAGCAGTTCTTC,CAWKVAGGPKQFF
-,TRBV27,-,TRBJ1-4,TGTGCCAGCTCCTATACCGTAGGGGATGAAAAACTGTTTTTT,CASSYTVGDEKLFF
-,TRBV6-1,-,TRBJ2-7,TGTGCCAGCAGTGCGCGACTCGCCTACGAGCAGTACTTC,CASSARLAYEQYF
-,TRBV7-3,-,TRBJ1-2,TGTGCCAGCAGCTTAACTTCCTGGCAGGGGATTAACTATGGCTACACCTTC,CASSLTSWQGINYGYTF
-,TRBV4-3,-,TRBJ1-1,TGCGCCAGCAGCCAAGCCCCCAACACTGAAGCTTTCTTT,CASSQAPNTEAFF
-,TRBV28,-,TRBJ1-6,TGTGCCAGCAGTTTATCCGGGGGAGATTCACCCCTCCACTTT,CASSLSGGDSPLHF
-,TRBV27,TRBD1,TRBJ1-5,TGTGCCAGCAGTTACCGGACAGGGGTACCCAATCAGCCCCAGCATTTT,CASSYRTGVPNQPQHF
-,TRBV5-1,TRBD1,TRBJ1-1,TGCGCCAGCAGCTCCGGGACAGGGCGTATGAACACTGAAGCTTTCTTT,CASSSGTGRMNTEAFF
-,TRBV2,-,TRBJ1-2,TGTGCCAGCAGTGAAGGATCAGCGAGACTTTATGGCTACACCTTC,CASSEGSARLYGYTF
-,TRBV28,-,TRBJ2-5,TGTGCCAGCAGAGCATTCACAGGGCCGGGGCAAGAGACCCAGTACTTC,CASRAFTGPGQETQYF
-,TRBV5-5,-,TRBJ2-3,TGTGCCAGCAGCTTGTTAGCAAACCTCATCATGGTCACAGATACGCAGTATTTT,CASSLLANLIMVTDTQYF
-,TRBV5-1,-,TRBJ2-3,TGCGCCAGCACCCAGGTAGTAGGCACAGATACGCAGTATTTT,CASTQVVGTDTQYF
-,TRBV2,-,TRBJ1-4,TGTGCCAGCGTGCTCACTGAAAAACTGTTTTTT,CASVLTEKLFF
-,TRBV11-1,TRBD2,TRBJ2-3,TGTGCCAGCAGCGGCACGGGACTAGCGGGAGGATCATACGATACGCAGTATTTT,CASSGTGLAGGSYDTQYF
-,TRBV6-5,-,TRBJ1-2,TGTGCCAGCAGTTACTCTAGGAATCAAGGTGGGAGCTACACCTTC,CASSYSRNQGGSYTF
-,TRBV19,TRBD1,TRBJ1-4,TGTGCCAGTAGTACGCCGGACAGGGGACAGTCTAATGAAAAACTGTTTTTT,CASSTPDRGQSNEKLFF
-,TRBV6-5,-,TRBJ1-3,TGTGCCAGCAGACCAGCTACACTCTCTGGAAACACCATATATTTT,CASRPATLSGNTIYF
-,TRBV7-2,-,TRBJ2-5,TGTGCCAGCAGCTTAGTAGTCACCTTGGAGGTTGAGACCCAGTACTTC,CASSLVVTLEVETQYF
-,TRBV5-4,TRBD2,TRBJ2-2,TGTGCCAGCAGCTTGGAAAGCGGGAGGCCCACCGGGGAGCTGTTTTTT,CASSLESGRPTGELFF
-,TRBV6-1,-,TRBJ1-4,TGTGCCAGCAGCCCGGCGGGGGACCAACTGTTTTTT,CASSPAGDQLFF
-,TRBV6-5,TRBD1,TRBJ1-1,TGTGCCAGCAGTTCCGGACAGGCCTTTGGGGCTTTCTTT,CASSSGQAFGAFF
-,TRBV11-2,-,TRBJ2-7,TGTGCCAGCAGCCCGCCGCACGGGACTGTATCCTACGAGCAGTACTTC,CASSPPHGTVSYEQYF